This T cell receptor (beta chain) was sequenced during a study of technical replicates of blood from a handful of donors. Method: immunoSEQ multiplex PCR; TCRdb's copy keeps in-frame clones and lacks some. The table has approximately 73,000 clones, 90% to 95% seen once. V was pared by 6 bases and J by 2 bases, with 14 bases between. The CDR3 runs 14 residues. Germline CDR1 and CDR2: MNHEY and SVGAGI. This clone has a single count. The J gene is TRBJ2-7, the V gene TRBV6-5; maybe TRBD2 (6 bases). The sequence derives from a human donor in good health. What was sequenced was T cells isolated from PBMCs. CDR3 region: CASRRGGSPYEQYF. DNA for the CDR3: TGTGCCAGCAGGCGGGGCGGGTCGCCCTACGAGCAGTACTTC.